These 7 T cell receptor beta chains originate from one sample sequenced in a study of beta chain features in type 1 diabetes. The study reverse transcribed the entire isolated RNA, so it sequenced expressed TCRB transcripts. Sequenced by immunoSEQ multiplex PCR; TCRdb stores in-frame clones only, minus some. This sample has 860,000 or so clones, with 15% to 20% found just once. Sequencing input: naive CD4+ T cells from blood. Receptors originate from a woman between 18 and 30 years old in good health.

V usage is TRBV27 and J usage is TRBJ2-1, with D hard to call. Per the germline V gene, CDR1 is MNHEY and CDR2 is SMNVEV (reference sequence). The CDR3 spans 17 residues. V was trimmed by 5 bases and J by 0 bases, leaving 17 bases between them. For the CDR3, the DNA is TGTGCCAGCAGTCCCCGTTATCCGGACCACTCCTACAATGAGCAGTTCTTC. It translates to CASSPRYPDHSYNEQFF.

V gene TRBV19 combines with J gene TRBJ1-3, with unresolved D. Per the germline V gene, CDR1 is LNHDA and CDR2 is SQIVND (reference sequence). This CDR3 spans 17 amino acids. Trimming took off 6 bases at V and 2 bases at J, with 20 bases between the two ends. CDR3 amino acids: CASSPTRDRVPGNTIYF. In nucleotides, the CDR3 is TGTGCCAGTAGCCCAACCCGGGATCGGGTGCCTGGAAACACCATATATTTT.

This CDR3 is CASSLSGKETQYF. The CDR3 DNA reads as TGTGCCAGCAGCTTATCAGGGAAAGAGACCCAGTACTTC. V usage is TRBV13 and J usage is TRBJ2-5; TRBD1 is a possible D gene (5 bases). The germline CDR1 and CDR2 sequences are PRHDT and FYEKMQ (reference sequence). There are 13 residues in the CDR3. V lost 2 bases and J 3 bases, leaving 7 bases between the germline ends.

This clone has just a few counts. The chain employs TRBV2 and TRBJ1-5; perhaps TRBD1 as D (5 bases). V dropped 7 bases and J dropped 5 bases, with 12 bases sitting between them. The CDR3 is 13 residues long. CDR1 and CDR2 from the germline V gene are SNHLY and FYNNEI. CDR3 sequence: CASTAGRYQPQHF. CDR3 nucleotide sequence: TGTGCCAGCACTGCAGGGCGCTATCAGCCCCAGCATTTT.

The chain recombines TRBV19 with TRBJ2-2, with a weak D call TRBD1 (6 bases). V dropped 2 bases and J dropped 4 bases, with 11 bases sitting between them. Germline CDR1 LNHDA, CDR2 SQIVND (reference sequence). CDR3 size: 15 residues. Here the CDR3 DNA reads TGTGCCAGTAGTATACAGGGGAGCGGCACCGGGGAGCTGTTTTTT. Its translation: CASSIQGSGTGELFF.

CDR3 amino acids: CASSGGRRTDTQYF. CDR3 coding DNA: TGTGCCAGCAGTGGGGGGCGGAGGACAGATACGCAGTATTTT. This chain connects TRBV11-3 to TRBJ2-3; D could derive from TRBD1 or TRBD2 (6 bases each). This CDR3 contains 14 residues. CDR1 and CDR2 (germline): SGHNT, YENEEA. V shed 6 bases and J shed 3 bases, with 13 bases lying between them.

In this sample, this clone turned up a few times. V and J are TRBV2 and TRBJ2-7; TRBD2 matches at 9 bases. Germline CDR1 and CDR2: SNHLY and FYNNEI. The length of the CDR3 is 17 residues. The junction had 9 bases not matched to a gene; V was cut back by 1 base and J by 2 bases. The CDR3 loop reads CASSEGYLAGTTYEQYF. The CDR3 DNA is TGTGCCAGCAGTGAAGGGTACCTAGCGGGAACCACCTACGAGCAGTACTTC. The full variable domain, its missing parts supplied by reference TRBV2 and TRBJ2-7, is EPEVTQTPSHQVTQMGQEVILRCVPISNHLYFYWYRQILGQKVEFLVSFYNNEISEKSEIFDDQFSVERPDGSNFTLKIRSTKLEDSAMYFCASSEGYLAGTTYEQYFGPGTRLTVT.